The T cell receptor (beta chain) described here comes from a study of beta chain features in type 1 diabetes. The study, taken as a whole, reports: Moderate yet significant TCRB CDR3 shortening was seen in Type 1 diabetes patients in all four CD4+ subsets.

Remarks on this clone: Its antigen is undetermined.

Reverse transcription of all isolated RNA meant that expressed TCRB transcripts were sequenced. Reads from naive, central memory and regulatory T cell samples averaged about 3.9 million. Sequenced by immunoSEQ multiplex PCR; TCRdb stores in-frame clones only, minus some. The sample has roughly 700,000 clones, 13% seen once. The ends were cut back, 6 bases at V and 4 bases at J, with 15 bases in the middle. CDR3 size: 14 residues. Germline V CDR1 and CDR2: SEHNR, FQNEAQ (reference sequence). The rearrangement links TRBV7-9 to TRBJ1-2, with D possibly being TRBD1 (5 bases). The receptor was isolated from a man between 18 and 29 years old with type 1 diabetes. Source material: naive CD4+ T cells from blood. The CDR3 nucleotides are TGTGCCAGCAGATCTGAGGACACGGGCTATGGCTACACCTTC. Protein sequence: CASRSEDTGYGYTF. The complete variable domain, with remaining parts taken from reference TRBV7-9 and TRBJ1-2, reads DTGVSQNPRHKITKRGQNVTFRCDPISEHNRLYWYRQTLGQGPEFLTYFQNEAQLEKSRLLSDRFSAERPKGSFSTLEIQRTEQGDSAMYLCASRSEDTGYGYTFGSGTRLTVV.